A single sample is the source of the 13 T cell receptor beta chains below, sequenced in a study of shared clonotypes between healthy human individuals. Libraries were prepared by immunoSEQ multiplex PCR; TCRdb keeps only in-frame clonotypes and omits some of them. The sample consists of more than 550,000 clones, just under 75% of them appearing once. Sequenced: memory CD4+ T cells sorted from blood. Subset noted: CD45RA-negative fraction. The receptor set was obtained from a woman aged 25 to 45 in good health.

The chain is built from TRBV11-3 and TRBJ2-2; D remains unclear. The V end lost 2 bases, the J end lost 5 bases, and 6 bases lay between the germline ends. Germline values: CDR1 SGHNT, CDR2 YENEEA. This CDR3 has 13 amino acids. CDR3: CASSLRSTGELFF. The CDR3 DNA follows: TGTGCCAGCAGCTTAAGGTCGACCGGGGAGCTGTTTTTT.

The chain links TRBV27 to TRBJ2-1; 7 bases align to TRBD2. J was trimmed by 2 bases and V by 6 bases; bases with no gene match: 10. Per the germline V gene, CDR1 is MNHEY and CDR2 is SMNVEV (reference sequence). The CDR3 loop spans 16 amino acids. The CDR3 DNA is TGTGCCAGCAGCCTCCGAGCTAGCGGAGCCTACAATGAGCAGTTCTTC. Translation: CASSLRASGAYNEQFF.

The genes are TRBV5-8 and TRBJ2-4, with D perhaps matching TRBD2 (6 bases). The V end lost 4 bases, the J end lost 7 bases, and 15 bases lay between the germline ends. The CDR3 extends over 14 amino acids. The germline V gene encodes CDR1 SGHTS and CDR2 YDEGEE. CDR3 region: CASSPRGEENIQYF. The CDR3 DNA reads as TGTGCCAGCAGCCCCCGAGGGGAGGAGAACATTCAGTACTTC.

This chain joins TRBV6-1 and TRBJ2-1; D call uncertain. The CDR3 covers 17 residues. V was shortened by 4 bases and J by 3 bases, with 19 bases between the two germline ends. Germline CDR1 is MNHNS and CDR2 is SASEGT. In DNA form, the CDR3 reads TGTGCCAGCAGTGTGTACCAACCGAATTCAAACTACAATGAGCAGTTCTTC. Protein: CASSVYQPNSNYNEQFF.

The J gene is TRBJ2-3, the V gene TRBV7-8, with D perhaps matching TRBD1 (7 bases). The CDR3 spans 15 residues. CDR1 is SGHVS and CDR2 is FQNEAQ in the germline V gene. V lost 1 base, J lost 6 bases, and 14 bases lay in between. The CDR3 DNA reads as TGTGCCAGCAGCTTAGTTTTGGCAGGGGGGGATACGCAGTATTTT. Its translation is CASSLVLAGGDTQYF.

The CDR3 reads CASSPDSSQGNTIYF. As DNA, the CDR3 is TGTGCCAGCAGTCCGGACAGTTCGCAAGGAAACACCATATATTTT. The chain links TRBV27 to TRBJ1-3, with a possible D match to TRBD1 (6 bases). Germline V CDR1 and CDR2: MNHEY, SMNVEV (reference sequence). CDR3 length: 15 residues. V was trimmed by 5 bases and J by 4 bases, leaving 15 bases between them.

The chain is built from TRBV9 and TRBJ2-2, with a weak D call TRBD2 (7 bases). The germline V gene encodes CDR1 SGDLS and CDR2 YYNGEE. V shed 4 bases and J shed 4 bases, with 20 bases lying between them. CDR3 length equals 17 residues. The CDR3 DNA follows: TGTGCCAGCAGCCCCCGGGACCTAAGGGGGGGCACCGGGGAGCTGTTTTTT. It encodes CASSPRDLRGGTGELFF. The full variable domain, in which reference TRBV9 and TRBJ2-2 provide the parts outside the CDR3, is DSGVTQTPKHLITATGQRVTLRCSPRSGDLSVYWYQQSLDQGLQFLIQYYNGEERAKGNILERFSAQQFPDLHSELNLSSLELGDSALYFCASSPRDLRGGTGELFFGEGSRLTVL.

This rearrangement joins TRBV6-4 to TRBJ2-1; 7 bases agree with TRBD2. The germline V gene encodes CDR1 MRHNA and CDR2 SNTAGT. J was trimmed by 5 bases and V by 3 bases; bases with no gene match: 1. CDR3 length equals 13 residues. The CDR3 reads CASSEGGNNEQFF. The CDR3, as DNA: TGTGCCAGCAGTGAGGGGGGGAACAATGAGCAGTTCTTC.

The CDR3 nucleotides are TGTGCCAGCAGCCCAGGGGAGGGTTATCAGCCCCAGCATTTT. Translation: CASSPGEGYQPQHF. The rearrangement joins TRBV7-2 to TRBJ1-5, with D possibly being TRBD1 (6 bases). The germline CDR1 and CDR2 sequences are SGHTA and FQGNSA. Trimming shortened V by 5 bases and J by 5 bases, and 13 bases separated the two germline ends. This CDR3 has 14 amino acids.

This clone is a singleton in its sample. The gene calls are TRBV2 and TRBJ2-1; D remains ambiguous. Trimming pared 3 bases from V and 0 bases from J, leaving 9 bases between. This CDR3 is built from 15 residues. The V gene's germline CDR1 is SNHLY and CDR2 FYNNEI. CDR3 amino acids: CASSEYLSSYNEQFF. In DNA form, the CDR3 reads TGTGCCAGCAGTGAGTACTTAAGCTCCTACAATGAGCAGTTCTTC.

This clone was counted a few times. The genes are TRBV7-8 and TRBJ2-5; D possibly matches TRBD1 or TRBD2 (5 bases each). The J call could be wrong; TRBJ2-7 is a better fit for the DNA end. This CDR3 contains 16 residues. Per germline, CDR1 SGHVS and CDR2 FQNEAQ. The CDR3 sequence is CASSPSPGTAFYEQYF. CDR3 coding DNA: TGTGCCAGCAGCCCATCCCCCGGGACCGCATTCTACGAGCAGTACTTC.

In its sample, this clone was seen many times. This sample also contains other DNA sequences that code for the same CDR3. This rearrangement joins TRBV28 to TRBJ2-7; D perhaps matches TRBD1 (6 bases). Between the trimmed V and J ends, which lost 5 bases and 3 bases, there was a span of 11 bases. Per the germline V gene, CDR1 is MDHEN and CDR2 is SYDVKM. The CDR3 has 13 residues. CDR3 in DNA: TGTGCCAGCAGTCCGAGCAGGGGCTACGAGCAGTACTTC. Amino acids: CASSPSRGYEQYF.

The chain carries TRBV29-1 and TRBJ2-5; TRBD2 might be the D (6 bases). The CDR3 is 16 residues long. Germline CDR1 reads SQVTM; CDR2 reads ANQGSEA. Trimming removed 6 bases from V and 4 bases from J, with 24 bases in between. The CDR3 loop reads CSVDDPTTGVGETQYF. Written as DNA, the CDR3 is TGCAGCGTGGACGATCCTACCACGGGGGTCGGAGAGACCCAGTACTTC. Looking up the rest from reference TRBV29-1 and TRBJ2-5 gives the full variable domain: SAVISQKPSRDICQRGTSLTIQCQVDSQVTMMFWYRQQPGQSLTLIATANQGSEATYESGFVIDKFPISRPNLTFSTLTVSNMSPEDSSIYLCSVDDPTTGVGETQYFGPGTRLLVL.